What follows describes a single T cell receptor beta chain. This entry is derived from a study of Graves' ophthalmopathy and Graves' hyperthyroidism. Transcripts of RNA were the source for amplifying TCR beta CDR3 regions. The first round was an RT-PCR with HTBI primers, and the second round was a multiplex PCR. TCRdb recomputed calls from the multiplex PCR reads with MiXCR, one row per CDR3 protein. The sample shows about 210,000 distinct CDR3 sequences, around 30% of them seen only once. Germline loops: CDR1 MNHEY, CDR2 SVGEGT. With V trimmed by 4 bases and J by 2 bases, 7 bases remained unmatched. This CDR3 is 15 amino acids long.

Specimen: peripheral blood. This TCR was sampled from a man aged 45-60 years with Graves' ophthalmopathy. V is TRBV6-2 or TRBV6-3 and J is TRBJ2-5, with 7 bases fitting TRBD1. The CDR3 reads CASSSPIQGQETQYF. The CDR3 DNA reads as TGTGCCAGCAGTTCCCCAATACAGGGGCAAGAGACCCAGTACTTC.